These 8 T cell receptor beta chains were sequenced from one sample in a study of response to subunit inactivated influenza vaccine (dated 2018 in TCRdb). To prepare the library, RT-PCR was applied. For sequencing, an Illumina HiSeq 2500 was employed. TCRdb cleaned the public reads at Q25 with fastp, built clones with MiXCR and kept in-frame beta chains. A single entry per CDR3 protein holds the most common genes and DNA from its merged rows. Present in this sample are 800,000 or so distinct CDR3 sequences, roughly 20% of which were seen just once. The top ten hold more than 8.5% of the sample. The sample was PBMCs from blood, taken approximately 5 days after vaccination. These receptors came from a man in his forties or fifties who received an inactivated influenza vaccine. Donor details come from another sample of the same person, matched by shared clones.

V gene TRBV5-1 combines with J gene TRBJ2-3; the match to TRBD2 covers 7 bases. Germline trimming cut 3 bases from V and 2 bases from J; bases unmatched to any gene: 9. CDR3 length: 16 residues. The germline gives CDR1 SGHRS, CDR2 YFSETQ. The CDR3 loop is CASSSQLATNTDTQYF. CDR3 bases: TGCGCCAGCAGCTCCCAACTAGCGACCAACACAGATACGCAGTATTTT.

This clonotype came up a few times. The V gene is TRBV7-2, the J gene TRBJ2-1, with a tentative D call TRBD2 (5 bases). The germline gives CDR1 SGHTA, CDR2 FQGNSA. V was pared by 5 bases and J by 3 bases, with 11 bases between. The CDR3 is made up of 14 amino acids. The DNA for the CDR3 is TGTGCCAGCAGCGTAGGACGGGACTACAATGAGCAGTTCTTC. Amino acid sequence: CASSVGRDYNEQFF. Looking up the rest from reference TRBV7-2 and TRBJ2-1 gives the full variable domain: GAGVSQSPSNKVTEKGKDVELRCDPISGHTALYWYRQSLGQGLEFLIYFQGNSAPDKSGLPSDRFSAERTGGSVSTLTIQRTQQEDSAVYLCASSVGRDYNEQFFGPGTRLTVL.

The chain has TRBV20-1 and TRBJ2-1; TRBD2 matches 8 bases. Germline V lookup: CDR1 DFQATT, CDR2 SNEGSKA (reference sequence). The CDR3 covers 14 residues. The CDR3 bases are TGCTCCTGGGGCAGCCAGCGGGAGTACGATGAGCAGTTCTTC. Protein product: CSWGSQREYDEQFF.

The chain couples TRBV9 to TRBJ2-7; D tentatively fits TRBD1 or TRBD2 (5 bases each). V lost 0 bases to trimming and J lost 0 bases, with 10 bases between them. Germline lookup yields CDR1 SGDLS and CDR2 YYNGEE. The CDR3 is made up of 15 amino acids. The CDR3 protein is CASSVGPGSSYEQYF. As DNA, the CDR3 is TGTGCCAGCAGCGTAGGGCCAGGGAGCTCCTACGAGCAGTACTTC.

This clonotype was picked up a small number of times. The gene calls are TRBV11-2 and TRBJ2-3; 7 bases line up with TRBD2. The CDR3 is 18 amino acids. The J segment lost 1 base and the V segment lost 1 base, leaving 11 bases of the junction unmatched. From germline, CDR1 is SGHAT and CDR2 FQNNGV. CDR3 nucleotides: TGTGCCAGCAGCTTAGTTTGGGGGAGGGTTAGAGGCACAGATACGCAGTATTTT. The encoded protein is CASSLVWGRVRGTDTQYF.

V usage is TRBV6-1 and J usage is TRBJ2-5; TRBD2 agrees at 8 bases. J lost 5 bases, V lost 2 bases, and 4 bases had no gene match. This CDR3 has 14 amino acids. Germline lookup yields CDR1 MNHNS and CDR2 SASEGT. CDR3 bases: TGTGCCAGCAGTGAAACGACTAGCGCGGAGACCCAGTACTTC. Translating it yields CASSETTSAETQYF.

This clonotype has a handful of counts. V usage is TRBV30 and J usage is TRBJ2-1; D perhaps matches TRBD1 (6 bases). Trimming pared 8 bases from V and 3 bases from J, leaving 11 bases between. The CDR3 extends over 12 amino acids. Germline values: CDR1 GTSNPN, CDR2 SVGIG (reference sequence). The CDR3 spells CAGQRIYNEQFF. The CDR3, as DNA: TGTGCCGGACAGAGGATCTACAATGAGCAGTTCTTC.

The chain links TRBV5-1 to TRBJ2-5; 10 bases are a match to TRBD2. The V and J ends lost 4 bases and 2 bases, in that order; junction bases with no gene match: 11. This CDR3 is built from 17 residues. From germline, CDR1 is SGHRS and CDR2 YFSETQ. CDR3 amino acids: CASSPGVVAGGQETQYF. As DNA, the CDR3 is TGCGCCAGCAGCCCTGGCGTTGTAGCGGGGGGTCAAGAGACCCAGTACTTC.